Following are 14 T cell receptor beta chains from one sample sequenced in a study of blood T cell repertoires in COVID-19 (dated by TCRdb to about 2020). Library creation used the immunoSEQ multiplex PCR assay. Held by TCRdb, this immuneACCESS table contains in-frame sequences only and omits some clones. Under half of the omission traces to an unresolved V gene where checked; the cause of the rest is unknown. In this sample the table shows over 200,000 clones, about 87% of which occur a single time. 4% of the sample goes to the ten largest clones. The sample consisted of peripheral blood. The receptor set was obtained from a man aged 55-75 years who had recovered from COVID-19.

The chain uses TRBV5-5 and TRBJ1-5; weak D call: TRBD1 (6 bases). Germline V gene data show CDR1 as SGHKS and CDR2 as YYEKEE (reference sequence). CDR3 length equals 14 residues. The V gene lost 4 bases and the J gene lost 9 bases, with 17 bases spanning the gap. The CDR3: CASSPLTGQGPQHF. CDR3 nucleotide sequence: TGTGCCAGCAGCCCACTCACAGGGCAGGGGCCCCAGCATTTT. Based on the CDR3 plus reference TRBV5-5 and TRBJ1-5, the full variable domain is DAGVTQSPTHLIKTRGQQVTLRCSPISGHKSVSWYQQVLGQGPQFIFQYYEKEERGRGNFPDRFSARQFPNYSSELNVNALLLGDSALYLCASSPLTGQGPQHFGDGTRLSIL.

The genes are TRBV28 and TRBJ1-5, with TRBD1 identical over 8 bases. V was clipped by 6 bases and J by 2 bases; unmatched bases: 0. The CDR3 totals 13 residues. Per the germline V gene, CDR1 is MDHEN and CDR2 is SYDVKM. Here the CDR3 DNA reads TGTGCCAGCAGGACAGGGGGCAATCAGCCCCAGCATTTT. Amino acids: CASRTGGNQPQHF.

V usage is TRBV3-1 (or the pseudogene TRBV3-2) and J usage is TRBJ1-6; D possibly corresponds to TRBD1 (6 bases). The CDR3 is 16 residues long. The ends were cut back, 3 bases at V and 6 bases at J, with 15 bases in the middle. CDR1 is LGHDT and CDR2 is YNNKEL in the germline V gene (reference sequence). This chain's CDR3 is CASSQDRGGRNSPLHF. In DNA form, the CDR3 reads TGTGCCAGCAGCCAGGATAGGGGGGGCCGTAATTCACCCCTCCACTTT.

The DNA of the CDR3 is TGCGCCAGCAGCTTGGAGGGGGCCGGGGAGCTGTTTTTT. The encoded protein is CASSLEGAGELFF. The V and J genes are TRBV5-1 and TRBJ2-2; TRBD1 is a possible D gene (6 bases). V was trimmed by 0 bases and J by 6 bases, leaving 6 bases between them. CDR1 is SGHRS and CDR2 is YFSETQ in the germline V gene. This CDR3 contains 13 residues.

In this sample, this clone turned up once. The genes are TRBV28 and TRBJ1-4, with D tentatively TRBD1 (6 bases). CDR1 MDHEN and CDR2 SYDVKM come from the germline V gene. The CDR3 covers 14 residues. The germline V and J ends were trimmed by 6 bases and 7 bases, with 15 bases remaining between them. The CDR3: CASSTAGVSEKLFF. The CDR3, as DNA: TGTGCCAGCAGCACGGCAGGGGTTAGTGAAAAACTGTTTTTT.

This chain's CDR3 is CASSPLTDSYEQYF. CDR3 DNA: TGTGCCAGCAGCCCTTTGACGGACAGCTACGAGCAGTACTTC. The V and J genes are TRBV21-1 and TRBJ2-7; the table's D call, TRBD1, has no DNA check behind it. TRBV21-1 is marked as a pseudogene. CDR3 size: 14 residues.

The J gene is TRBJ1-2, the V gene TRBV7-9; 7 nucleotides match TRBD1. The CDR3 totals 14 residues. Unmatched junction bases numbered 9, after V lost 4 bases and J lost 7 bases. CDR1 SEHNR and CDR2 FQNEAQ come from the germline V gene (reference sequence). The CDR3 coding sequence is TGTGCCAGCAGCTCTCAGGGGGAAAGCCGTGGCTACACCTTC. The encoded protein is CASSSQGESRGYTF.

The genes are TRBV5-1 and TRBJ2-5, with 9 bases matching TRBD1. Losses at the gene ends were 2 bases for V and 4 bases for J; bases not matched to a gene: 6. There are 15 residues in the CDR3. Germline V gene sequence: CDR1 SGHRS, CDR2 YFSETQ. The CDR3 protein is CASSFGTGKTETQYF. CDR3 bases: TGCGCCAGCAGCTTTGGGACAGGGAAGACAGAGACCCAGTACTTC.

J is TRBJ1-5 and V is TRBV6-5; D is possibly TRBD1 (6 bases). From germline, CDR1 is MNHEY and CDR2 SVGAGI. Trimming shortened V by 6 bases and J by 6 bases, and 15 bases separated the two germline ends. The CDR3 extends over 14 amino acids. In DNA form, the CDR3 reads TGTGCCAGCAGACAACAGGGAATCGCTCAGCCCCAGCATTTT. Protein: CASRQQGIAQPQHF.

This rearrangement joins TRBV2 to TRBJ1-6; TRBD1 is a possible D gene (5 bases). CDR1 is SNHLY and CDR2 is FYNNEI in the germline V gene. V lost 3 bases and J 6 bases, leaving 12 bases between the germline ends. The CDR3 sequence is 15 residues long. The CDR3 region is CASSDRRGGNSPLHF. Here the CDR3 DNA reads TGTGCCAGCAGTGATAGGAGGGGCGGTAATTCACCCCTCCACTTT.

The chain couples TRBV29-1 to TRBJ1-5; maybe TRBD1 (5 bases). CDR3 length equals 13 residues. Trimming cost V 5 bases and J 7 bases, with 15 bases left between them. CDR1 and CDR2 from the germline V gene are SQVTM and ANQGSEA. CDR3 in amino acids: CSVRGAVWQPQHF. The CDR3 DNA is TGCAGCGTTCGCGGGGCGGTCTGGCAGCCCCAGCATTTT.

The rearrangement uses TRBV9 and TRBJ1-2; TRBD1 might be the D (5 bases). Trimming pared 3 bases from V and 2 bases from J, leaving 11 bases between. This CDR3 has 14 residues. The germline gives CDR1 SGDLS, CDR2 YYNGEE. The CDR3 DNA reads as TGTGCCAGCAGCGAACGCGGGGGGAACTATGGCTACACCTTC. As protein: CASSERGGNYGYTF.

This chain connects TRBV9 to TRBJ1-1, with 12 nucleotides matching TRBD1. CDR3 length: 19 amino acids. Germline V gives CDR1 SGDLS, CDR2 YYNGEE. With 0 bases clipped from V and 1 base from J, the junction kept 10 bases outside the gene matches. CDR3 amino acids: CASSVGGTGGAKGNTEAFF. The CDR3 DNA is TGTGCCAGCAGCGTAGGAGGGACAGGGGGCGCGAAAGGGAACACTGAAGCTTTCTTT. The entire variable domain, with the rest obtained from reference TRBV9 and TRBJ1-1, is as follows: DSGVTQTPKHLITATGQRVTLRCSPRSGDLSVYWYQQSLDQGLQFLIQYYNGEERAKGNILERFSAQQFPDLHSELNLSSLELGDSALYFCASSVGGTGGAKGNTEAFFGQGTRLTVV.

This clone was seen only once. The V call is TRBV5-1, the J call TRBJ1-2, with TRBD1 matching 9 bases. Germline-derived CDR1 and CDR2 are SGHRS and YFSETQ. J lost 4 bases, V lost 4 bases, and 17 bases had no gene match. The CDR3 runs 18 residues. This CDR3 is CASSTQWVGQGTAYGYTF. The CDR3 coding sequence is TGCGCCAGCAGCACACAATGGGTTGGACAGGGGACGGCCTATGGCTACACCTTC. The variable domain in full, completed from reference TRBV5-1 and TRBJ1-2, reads KAGVTQTPRYLIKTRGQQVTLSCSPISGHRSVSWYQQTPGQGLQFLFEYFSETQRNKGNFPGRFSGRQFSNSRSEMNVSTLELGDSALYLCASSTQWVGQGTAYGYTFGSGTRLTVV.